This T cell receptor (beta chain) derives from a study of T-cell reconstitution after alpha-beta-depleted transplantation in children (dated by TCRdb to 2015 to 2016). Describing the broader study: Using TCR repertoire profiling, the study quantitatively followed how T-cell immune reconstitution unfolded in children after TCRalphabeta/CD19-depleted allogeneic hematopoietic cell transplantation.

The method behind the library was PCR. Reads for this sample came from an Illumina HiSeq 2500. To normalize quantification of the TCRbeta repertoire, the TCR libraries were built with molecular barcoding that relied on unique molecular identifiers. Through fastp at Q25 and MiXCR, TCRdb rebuilt clones from the public reads, retaining in-frame beta chains. Rows matching on CDR3 protein sequence are summarized as one entry with the most common DNA and genes. The sample table shows a few hundred thousand distinct CDR3 sequences, and 10% are seen once. In total, the top ten clones hold around 2.5% of the sample. Counted from cysteine to phenylalanine, this CDR3 has 13 amino acids. Only CDR3 DNA remains: 39 bases, in frame from the first base. Reading the germline V gene gives CDR1 SQVTM and CDR2 ANQGSEA. Trimming leaves V shorter by 4 bases and J shorter by 9 bases, with the junction holding 12 bases beyond the gene matches.

About this clonotype itself: Its antigen is still unknown. There are no base qualities to consult, and no much larger clone falls within one base.

The chain is assembled from TRBV29-1 and TRBJ2-7, with 7 bases matching TRBD1. This specimen consisted of PBMCs from the stem cell graft donor, obtained from the stem cell graft. This TCR was sampled from a human donor who donated a stem cell graft to a child with acute lymphoblastic leukemia. The CDR3 protein: CSVAQDRRLGQYF. The DNA sequence follows: TGCAGCGTTGCCCAGGACAGGAGGCTCGGGCAGTACTTC.